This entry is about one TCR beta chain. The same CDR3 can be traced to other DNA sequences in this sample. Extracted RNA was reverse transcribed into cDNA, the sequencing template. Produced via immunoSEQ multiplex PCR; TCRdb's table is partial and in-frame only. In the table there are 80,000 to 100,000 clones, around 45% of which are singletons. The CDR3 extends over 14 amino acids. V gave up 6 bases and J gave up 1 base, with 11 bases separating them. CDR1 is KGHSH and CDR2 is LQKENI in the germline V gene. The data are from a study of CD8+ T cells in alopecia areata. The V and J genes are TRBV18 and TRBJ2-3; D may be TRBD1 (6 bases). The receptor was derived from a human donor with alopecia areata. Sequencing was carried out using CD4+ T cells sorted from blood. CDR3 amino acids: CASSSQGRTDTQYF. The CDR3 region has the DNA TGTGCCAGCTCGTCACAGGGACGCACAGATACGCAGTATTTT.